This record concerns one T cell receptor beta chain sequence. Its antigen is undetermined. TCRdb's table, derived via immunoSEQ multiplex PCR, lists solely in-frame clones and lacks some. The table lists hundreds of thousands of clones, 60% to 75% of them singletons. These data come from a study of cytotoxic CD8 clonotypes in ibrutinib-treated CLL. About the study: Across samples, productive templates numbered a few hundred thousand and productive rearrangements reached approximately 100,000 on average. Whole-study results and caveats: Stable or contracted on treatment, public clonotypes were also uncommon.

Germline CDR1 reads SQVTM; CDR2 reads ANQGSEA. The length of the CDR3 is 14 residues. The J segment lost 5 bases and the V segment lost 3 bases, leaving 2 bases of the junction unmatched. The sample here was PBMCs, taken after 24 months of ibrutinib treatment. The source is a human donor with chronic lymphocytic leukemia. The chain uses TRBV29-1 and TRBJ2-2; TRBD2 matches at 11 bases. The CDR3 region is CSVEASGRTGELFF. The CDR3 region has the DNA TGCAGCGTTGAGGCTAGCGGGAGGACCGGGGAGCTGTTTTTT.